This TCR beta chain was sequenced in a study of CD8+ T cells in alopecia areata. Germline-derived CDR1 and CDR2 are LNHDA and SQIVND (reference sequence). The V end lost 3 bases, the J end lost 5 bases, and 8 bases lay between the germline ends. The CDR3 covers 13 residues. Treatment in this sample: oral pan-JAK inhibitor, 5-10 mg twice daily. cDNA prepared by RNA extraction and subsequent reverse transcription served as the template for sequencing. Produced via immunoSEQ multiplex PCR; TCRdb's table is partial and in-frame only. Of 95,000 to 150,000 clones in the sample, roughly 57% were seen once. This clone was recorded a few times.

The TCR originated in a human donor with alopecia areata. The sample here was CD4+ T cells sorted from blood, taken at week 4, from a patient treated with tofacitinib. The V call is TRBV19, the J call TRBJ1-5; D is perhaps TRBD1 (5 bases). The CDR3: CASSMTADQPQHF. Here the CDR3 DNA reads TGTGCCAGTAGTATGACAGCCGATCAGCCCCAGCATTTT.